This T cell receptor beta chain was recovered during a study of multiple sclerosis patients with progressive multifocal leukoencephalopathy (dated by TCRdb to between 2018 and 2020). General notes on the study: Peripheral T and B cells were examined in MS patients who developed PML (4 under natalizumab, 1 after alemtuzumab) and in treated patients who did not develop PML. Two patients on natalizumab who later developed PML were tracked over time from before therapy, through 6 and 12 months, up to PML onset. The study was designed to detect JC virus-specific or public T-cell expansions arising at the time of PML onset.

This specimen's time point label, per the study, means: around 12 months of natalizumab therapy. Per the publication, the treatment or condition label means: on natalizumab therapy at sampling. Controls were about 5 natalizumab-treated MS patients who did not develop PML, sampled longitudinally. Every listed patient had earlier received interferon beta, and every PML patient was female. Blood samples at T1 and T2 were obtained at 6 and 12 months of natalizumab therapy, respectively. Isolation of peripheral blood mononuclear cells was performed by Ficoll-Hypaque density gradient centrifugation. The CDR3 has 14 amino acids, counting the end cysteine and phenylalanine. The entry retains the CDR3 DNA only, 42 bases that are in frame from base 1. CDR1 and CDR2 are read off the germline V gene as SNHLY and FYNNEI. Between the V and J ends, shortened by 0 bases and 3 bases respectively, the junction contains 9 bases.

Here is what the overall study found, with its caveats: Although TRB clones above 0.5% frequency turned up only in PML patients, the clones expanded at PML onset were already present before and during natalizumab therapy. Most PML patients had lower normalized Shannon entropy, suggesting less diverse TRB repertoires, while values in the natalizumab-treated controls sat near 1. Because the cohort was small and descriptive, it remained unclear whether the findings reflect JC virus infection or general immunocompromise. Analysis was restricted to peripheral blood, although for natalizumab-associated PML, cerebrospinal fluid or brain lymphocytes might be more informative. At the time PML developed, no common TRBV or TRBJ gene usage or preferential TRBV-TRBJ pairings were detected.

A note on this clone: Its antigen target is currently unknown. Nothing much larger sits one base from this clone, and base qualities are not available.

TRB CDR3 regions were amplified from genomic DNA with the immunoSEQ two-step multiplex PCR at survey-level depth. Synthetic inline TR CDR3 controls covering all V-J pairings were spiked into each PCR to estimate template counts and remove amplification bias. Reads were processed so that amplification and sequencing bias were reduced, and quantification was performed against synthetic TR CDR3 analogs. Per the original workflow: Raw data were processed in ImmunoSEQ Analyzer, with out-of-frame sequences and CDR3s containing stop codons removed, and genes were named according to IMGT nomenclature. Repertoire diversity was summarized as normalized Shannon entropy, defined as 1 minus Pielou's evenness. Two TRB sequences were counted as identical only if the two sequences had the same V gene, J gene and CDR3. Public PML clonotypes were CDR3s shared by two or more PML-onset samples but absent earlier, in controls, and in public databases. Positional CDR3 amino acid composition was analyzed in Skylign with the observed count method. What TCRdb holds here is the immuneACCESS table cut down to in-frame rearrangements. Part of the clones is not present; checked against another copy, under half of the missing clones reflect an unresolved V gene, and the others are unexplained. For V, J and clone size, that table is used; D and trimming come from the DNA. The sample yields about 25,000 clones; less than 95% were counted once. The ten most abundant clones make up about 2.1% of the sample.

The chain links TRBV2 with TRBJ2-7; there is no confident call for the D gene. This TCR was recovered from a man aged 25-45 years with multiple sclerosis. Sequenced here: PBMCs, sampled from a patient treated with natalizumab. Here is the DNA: TGTGCCAGCAGTGAAGCCCACCTGTACTACGAGCAGTACTTC. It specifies CASSEAHLYYEQYF.